This section outlines one T cell receptor beta chain sequence together with its context. Sequencing was performed with immunoSEQ multiplex PCR; in TCRdb, only in-frame clones are kept and a portion is missing. This specimen shows 25,000 to 35,000 clones; the ten leading clones hold more than 4%. The data originate from a study of T cells in women clearing cervical HPV infection. Study summary: Only a few women had HLA typing results available.

Sequenced: blood buffy coat. The source of this sequence is a woman aged 18 to 75 with a cervical HPV16 infection that either progressed to CIN3+ or cleared (not recorded which).

The DNA read from the CDR3 is TGTGCCAGTAGTATTGGGGCAGGGCAGTGGGAGACC. Amino acids: CASSIGAGQWET. The full CDR3 protein is CASSIGAGQWETQYF. J is TRBJ2-5 and V is TRBV19; D might be TRBD1 (5 bases). Read data end 3 residues before the CDR3 end; the end is taken from the germline J gene. The CDR3 loop spans 15 amino acids. Germline assignment: CDR1 LNHDA and CDR2 SQIVND (reference sequence). V lost 3 bases, J lost 5 bases, and 16 bases lay in between.